The 22 T cell receptor beta chains presented below share a single source sample, sequenced in a study of radiation and T cells in renal cell carcinoma. Time point reported: blood 4 weeks post-SBRT, at nephrectomy. Specified treatment: 15 Gy SBRT to primary tumor, nephrectomy 4 weeks later. Using immunoSEQ multiplex PCR, the repertoire was profiled, and TCRdb retains in-frame clones only, with some absent. The sample yields approximately 80,000 clones, approximately 90% seen once. The sample was blood, taken from a patient whose treatment included radiotherapy and nephrectomy. The receptors here all came from a woman aged 70 to 79 with renal cell carcinoma.

V and J are TRBV25-1 and TRBJ2-2, with D tentatively TRBD1 (6 bases). The CDR3 consists of 14 residues. V was cut by 5 bases and J by 0 bases, with 7 bases left in between. Looked up from germline, CDR1 is MGHDK and CDR2 is SYGVNS. In DNA form, the CDR3 reads TGTGCCAGCAGTCGACAGGCGAACACCGGGGAGCTGTTTTTT. Translated: CASSRQANTGELFF.

The chain employs TRBV2 and TRBJ2-3; maybe TRBD2 (7 bases). Germline V lookup: CDR1 SNHLY, CDR2 FYNNEI. V lost 7 bases, J lost 7 bases, and 15 bases lay in between. The CDR3 sequence is 13 residues long. The chain's CDR3 is CASTSRGGNTQYF. The CDR3 DNA reads TGTGCCAGCACGTCGAGGGGGGGAAATACGCAGTATTTT. Full variable domain (outside the CDR3, taken from reference TRBV2 and TRBJ2-3): EPEVTQTPSHQVTQMGQEVILRCVPISNHLYFYWYRQILGQKVEFLVSFYNNEISEKSEIFDDQFSVERPDGSNFTLKIRSTKLEDSAMYFCASTSRGGNTQYFGPGTRLTVL.

This rearrangement joins TRBV5-6 to TRBJ1-2, with 10 bases that match TRBD1. CDR1 is SGHDT and CDR2 is YYEEEE in the germline V gene. V lost 0 bases and J lost 6; bases outside the gene matches: 11. This CDR3 contains 17 residues. The CDR3 bases are TGTGCCAGCAGCTTGGCGGGAGGGGACAGGGGAATGAATGGCTACACCTTC. This translates into CASSLAGGDRGMNGYTF.

The chain is built from TRBV18 and TRBJ1-1, with 7 bases aligning to TRBD1. Germline lookup yields CDR1 KGHSH and CDR2 LQKENI. The V gene end was trimmed by 3 bases and the J gene end by 3 bases; junction bases not matched to a gene: 4. This CDR3 spans 14 amino acids. In nucleotides, the CDR3 is TGTGCCAGCTCACCTCAGGGGGTTGACACTGAAGCTTTCTTT. Its protein is CASSPQGVDTEAFF.

This chain links TRBV6-1 with TRBJ2-7, with 10 bases identical to TRBD2. Germline V gene lookup returns CDR1 MNHNS and CDR2 SASEGT. J lost 3 bases, V lost 2 bases, and 7 bases had no gene match. The CDR3 spans 16 residues. The chain's CDR3 is CASSETLAGALYEQYF. For the CDR3, the DNA is TGTGCCAGCAGTGAAACCCTAGCGGGGGCCCTCTACGAGCAGTACTTC.

A single count supports this clone. V gene TRBV9 combines with J gene TRBJ2-2, with a weak D call TRBD1 (5 bases). Per the germline V gene, CDR1 is SGDLS and CDR2 is YYNGEE. Trimming stripped 0 bases from V and 4 bases from J, with 10 bases between. The CDR3 is 15 residues long. Here the CDR3 reads CASSVVGHSTGELFF. The CDR3 bases are TGTGCCAGCAGCGTAGTAGGACACTCCACCGGGGAGCTGTTTTTT.

V and J are TRBV19 and TRBJ1-4, with D perhaps matching TRBD1 (5 bases). The CDR3 totals 14 residues. Per the germline V gene, CDR1 is LNHDA and CDR2 is SQIVND (reference sequence). Trimming left V 5 bases short and J 3 bases short, with 10 bases between. The CDR3 DNA reads TGTGCCAGTAGTCGTTTACAGGCTAATGAAAAACTGTTTTTT. Protein sequence: CASSRLQANEKLFF.

The chain couples TRBV2 to TRBJ1-2, with D hard to call. Germline loops: CDR1 SNHLY, CDR2 FYNNEI. This CDR3 spans 15 amino acids. V lost 2 bases, J lost 4 bases, and 14 bases lay in between. The chain's CDR3 is CASSESRKEGYGYTF. CDR3 sequence (DNA): TGTGCCAGCAGTGAATCCCGGAAAGAGGGCTATGGCTACACCTTC.

The table lists this clone with a few counts. The chain combines TRBV28 with TRBJ2-7; TRBD1 matches 7 bases. Unmatched junction bases numbered 8, after V lost 6 bases and J lost 6 bases. This CDR3 has 13 residues. Looked up from germline, CDR1 is MDHEN and CDR2 is SYDVKM. The chain's CDR3 is CASRSTGRGEQYF. CDR3 sequence (DNA): TGTGCCAGCAGATCGACAGGGAGAGGCGAGCAGTACTTC.

The V call is TRBV19, the J call TRBJ2-1, with TRBD2 matching 8 bases. J was trimmed by 9 bases and V by 3 bases; bases with no gene match: 13. From germline, CDR1 is LNHDA and CDR2 SQIVND (reference sequence). This CDR3 region has 16 residues. CDR3 region: CASSMLAGGLGGEQFF. CDR3 sequence (DNA): TGTGCCAGTAGTATGTTGGCGGGGGGCCTCGGTGGTGAGCAGTTCTTC. Combining the CDR3 with reference TRBV19 and TRBJ2-1 gives the whole variable domain DGGITQSPKYLFRKEGQNVTLSCEQNLNHDAMYWYRQDPGQGLRLIYYSQIVNDFQKGDIAEGYSVSREKKESFPLTVTSAQKNPTAFYLCASSMLAGGLGGEQFFGPGTRLTVL.

The chain couples TRBV7-3 to TRBJ1-3, with a weak D call TRBD1 (6 bases). Trimming shortened V by 5 bases and J by 0 bases, and 14 bases separated the two germline ends. Germline V gene lookup returns CDR1 SGHTA and CDR2 FQGTGA. The length of the CDR3 is 16 residues. CDR3 DNA: TGTGCCAGCAGCCCAGACCAGGGGAGCTCTGGAAACACCATATATTTT. Its translation: CASSPDQGSSGNTIYF. The variable domain in full, with the rest retrieved from reference TRBV7-3 and TRBJ1-3, is GAGVSQTPSNKVTEKGKYVELRCDPISGHTALYWYRQSLGQGPEFLIYFQGTGAADDSGLPNDRFFAVRPEGSVSTLKIQRTERGDSAVYLCASSPDQGSSGNTIYFGEGSWLTVV.

A word on this clone: Other nucleotide sequences from this sample produce the same CDR3. The chain joins TRBV28 to TRBJ1-1, with D possibly being TRBD1 (5 bases). CDR1 is MDHEN, CDR2 SYDVKM, per germline. This CDR3 region has 14 residues. The V gene lost 2 bases and the J gene lost 1 base, with 8 bases spanning the gap. The CDR3 spells CASSLPGQNTEAFF. The DNA of the CDR3 is TGTGCCAGCAGTTTACCAGGACAGAACACTGAAGCTTTCTTT.

In its sample, this clone was seen a few times. The V gene is TRBV30, the J gene TRBJ1-1; perhaps TRBD1 as D (5 bases). V lost 2 bases to trimming and J lost 0 bases, with 7 bases between them. There are 13 residues in the CDR3. Germline CDR1 is GTSNPN and CDR2 is SVGIG (reference sequence). The CDR3, as DNA: TGTGCCTGGAGTAGACAGATGAACACTGAAGCTTTCTTT. Residues: CAWSRQMNTEAFF.

The chain joins TRBV19 to TRBJ1-1, with D perhaps matching TRBD1 (6 bases). CDR1 is LNHDA, CDR2 SQIVND, per germline (reference sequence). V dropped 10 bases and J dropped 1 base, with 19 bases sitting between them. This CDR3 comprises 15 residues. The CDR3 is CATTWGRGANTEAFF. The DNA for the CDR3 is TGTGCCACCACCTGGGGCAGGGGTGCGAACACTGAAGCTTTCTTT.

The rearrangement links TRBV6-6 to TRBJ2-7; D perhaps matches TRBD1 (5 bases). The V gene's germline CDR1 is MNHNY and CDR2 SVGAGI (reference sequence). V was cut by 3 bases and J by 5 bases, with 11 bases left in between. This CDR3 region has 13 residues. CDR3 DNA sequence: TGTGCCAGCAGTTATAAGCAGGGCAACGAGCAGTACTTC. As protein: CASSYKQGNEQYF.

CDR3 region: CASSTGQGARNYGYTF. Written as DNA, the CDR3 is TGTGCCAGCAGCACCGGACAGGGGGCGAGAAACTATGGCTACACCTTC. The chain joins TRBV5-8 to TRBJ1-2; 11 bases match TRBD1. The CDR3 totals 16 residues. The V gene's germline CDR1 is SGHTS and CDR2 YDEGEE. Losses at the gene ends were 4 bases for V and 2 bases for J; bases not matched to a gene: 7.

J is TRBJ1-6 and V is TRBV7-2; D unclear. The CDR3 covers 11 residues. CDR1 and CDR2 from the germline V gene are SGHTA and FQGNSA. V lost 5 bases to trimming and J lost 9 bases, with 5 bases between them. For the CDR3, the DNA is TGTGCCAGCAGCCTCGGTTCACCCCTCCACTTT. Protein product: CASSLGSPLHF.

The chain has TRBV27 and TRBJ1-4, with D maybe TRBD1 (6 bases). The V end was cut by 5 bases, the J end by 8 bases, with 12 bases between. The CDR3 is 13 amino acids. CDR1 is MNHEY and CDR2 is SMNVEV in the germline V gene (reference sequence). This CDR3 reads CASSPYTGEKLFF. Written as DNA, the CDR3 is TGTGCCAGCAGTCCCTACACAGGGGAAAAACTGTTTTTT. The full variable domain, its missing parts supplied by reference TRBV27 and TRBJ1-4, is EAQVTQNPRYLITVTGKKLTVTCSQNMNHEYMSWYRQDPGLGLRQIYYSMNVEVTDKGDVPEGYKVSRKEKRNFPLILESPSPNQTSLYFCASSPYTGEKLFFGSGTQLSVL.

The chain combines TRBV7-8 with TRBJ2-7, with 9 nucleotides matching TRBD1. The CDR3 length is 14 residues. Losses at the gene ends were 5 bases for V and 5 bases for J; bases not matched to a gene: 7. Germline V gene data show CDR1 as SGHVS and CDR2 as FQNEAQ. The CDR3 sequence is CASSLLTGGDEQYF. DNA for the CDR3: TGTGCCAGCAGCCTACTTACAGGGGGCGACGAGCAGTACTTC.

The V call is TRBV19, the J call TRBJ2-1; D is undetermined. This CDR3 is built from 13 residues. The ends were cut back, 9 bases at V and 3 bases at J, with 12 bases in the middle. Germline values: CDR1 LNHDA, CDR2 SQIVND (reference sequence). The CDR3, as DNA: TGTGCCAGCGGACGTGGGATCTACAATGAGCAGTTCTTC. Protein sequence: CASGRGIYNEQFF.

The rearrangement uses TRBV28 and TRBJ1-1; 10 positions agree with TRBD1. The CDR3 is 16 amino acids. In germline, CDR1 is MDHEN, CDR2 SYDVKM. V was pared by 4 bases and J by 4 bases, with 9 bases of the junction left unmatched. The CDR3, as DNA: TGTGCCAGCAGTTCCTCCTTCGGGACAGGGGTCACTGAAGCTTTCTTT. As protein: CASSSSFGTGVTEAFF.

The chain joins TRBV6-1 to TRBJ1-5; no clear D. From germline, CDR1 is MNHNS and CDR2 SASEGT. Trimming removed 4 bases at V and 4 bases at J, with 11 bases between. The length of the CDR3 is 14 residues. The CDR3 DNA follows: TGTGCCAGCAGTGGGAGTTCGGGGAATCAGCCCCAGCATTTT. Translation gives CASSGSSGNQPQHF.